These T cell receptor beta chains were read from a single sample in a study of identical twins. MiXCR, run by TCRdb on the 5' RACE reads, gives a single entry per CDR3 protein. The data show roughly 230,000 distinct CDR3 sequences, about 8.3% seen once. The sample also formed part of further work on yellow fever vaccine responses in identical twins.

Sequencing input: CD8+ T cells sorted from blood. The receptors stem from a woman younger than 35 in good health. CDR3s include the opening cysteine and the closing phenylalanine or tryptophan. The order of the fields is clone size, D gene, V gene, J gene, CDR3 DNA, CDR3 protein. D genes are given only for firm matches. Clone size is shown for a subset of rows, as once, few, many or a class of expanded clone.

clone size: NA; D gene: NA; V gene: TRBV7-9; J gene: TRBJ2-7; CDR3 DNA: TGTGCCAGCGTTGGGGGATCGGGGAGCCCCTCCTACGAGCAGTACTTC; CDR3 protein: CASVGGSGSPSYEQYF
clone size: many; D gene: NA; V gene: TRBV12-3/TRBV12-4; J gene: TRBJ1-2; CDR3 DNA: TGTGCCAGCAGTTCCCCGAACAATCGCTATGGCTACACCTTC; CDR3 protein: CASSSPNNRYGYTF
clone size: NA; D gene: NA; V gene: TRBV21-1; J gene: TRBJ2-3; CDR3 DNA: TGTGCCAGCAGCAAAGGACTCCTGGTTACCACAGATACGCAGTATTTT; CDR3 protein: CASSKGLLVTTDTQYF
clone size: NA; D gene: TRBD2; V gene: TRBV29-1; J gene: TRBJ2-7; CDR3 DNA: TGCAGCGCCTTAGCGGGAGTAGGTTACGAGCAGTACTTC; CDR3 protein: CSALAGVGYEQYF
clone size: many; D gene: NA; V gene: TRBV15; J gene: TRBJ2-1; CDR3 DNA: TGTGCCACCAGCAGAGGACGGGAAGCCTACAATGAGCAGTTCTTC; CDR3 protein: CATSRGREAYNEQFF
clone size: NA; D gene: TRBD1; V gene: TRBV3-1; J gene: TRBJ1-2; CDR3 DNA: TGTGCCAGCAGCCCCGGGACAGGGGGAGGGGGCTATGGCTACACCTTC; CDR3 protein: CASSPGTGGGGYGYTF
clone size: few; D gene: TRBD2; V gene: TRBV7-6; J gene: TRBJ2-7; CDR3 DNA: TGTGCCAGCAGCTTAGGGGAGCGGGGGGGCCCCCACGAGCAGTACTTC; CDR3 protein: CASSLGERGGPHEQYF
clone size: NA; D gene: NA; V gene: TRBV2; J gene: TRBJ2-6; CDR3 DNA: TGTGCCAGCAGTGCTCTTGGCGGGACCGGGGCCAACGTCCTGACTTTC; CDR3 protein: CASSALGGTGANVLTF
clone size: few; D gene: NA; V gene: TRBV4-3; J gene: TRBJ2-5; CDR3 DNA: TGCGCCAGCAGCCAAGAAGGTGTGGCACCCGGGGAGACCCAGTACTTC; CDR3 protein: CASSQEGVAPGETQYF
clone size: NA; D gene: TRBD1; V gene: TRBV5-1; J gene: TRBJ2-5; CDR3 DNA: TGCGCCAGCAGATCACCCGGGACAGGGCTGGAGACCCAGTACTTC; CDR3 protein: CASRSPGTGLETQYF
clone size: NA; D gene: NA; V gene: TRBV7-9; J gene: TRBJ2-2; CDR3 DNA: TGTGCCAGCAGCATTAATCCTAGCCGGGAGCTGTTTTTT; CDR3 protein: CASSINPSRELFF
clone size: many; D gene: NA; V gene: TRBV29-1; J gene: TRBJ2-1; CDR3 DNA: TGCAGCGTTGAAGCGTCCGCCAATGAGCAGTTCTTC; CDR3 protein: CSVEASANEQFF
clone size: NA; D gene: TRBD2; V gene: TRBV28; J gene: TRBJ2-3; CDR3 DNA: TGTGCCAGCAGTTCTCCCCGGGGGGACTTCCAAATGAGCACAGATACGCAGTATTTT; CDR3 protein: CASSSPRGDFQMSTDTQYF
clone size: NA; D gene: NA; V gene: TRBV25-1; J gene: TRBJ2-2; CDR3 DNA: TGTGCCAGCAGTGCAAGGGGCCCTTGGGGCGGGGAGCTGTTTTTT; CDR3 protein: CASSARGPWGGELFF
clone size: few; D gene: TRBD2; V gene: TRBV12-3/TRBV12-4; J gene: TRBJ2-3; CDR3 DNA: TGTGCCAGCTTGAGCGGGGCTAGCACAGATACGCAGTATTTT; CDR3 protein: CASLSGASTDTQYF
clone size: NA; D gene: TRBD2; V gene: TRBV5-1; J gene: TRBJ2-7; CDR3 DNA: TGCGCCAGCGGCCACGATCCGGGGGGGGAATCCTACGAGCAGTACTTC; CDR3 protein: CASGHDPGGESYEQYF
clone size: many; D gene: TRBD2; V gene: TRBV3-1; J gene: TRBJ2-7; CDR3 DNA: TGTGCCAGCAGCCAAGCCCCGACTAGCTACAGCTACGAGCAGTACTTC; CDR3 protein: CASSQAPTSYSYEQYF
clone size: NA; D gene: NA; V gene: TRBV12-3/TRBV12-4; J gene: TRBJ1-4; CDR3 DNA: TGTGCCAGCAGCCTGACAAATCGGGAGGGAGATGAAAAACTGTTTTTT; CDR3 protein: CASSLTNREGDEKLFF
clone size: NA; D gene: NA; V gene: TRBV4-3; J gene: TRBJ1-1; CDR3 DNA: TGCGCCAGCAGCCAAGAGAGATTCAGGTCAACGGATGCGAACACTGAAGCTTTCTTT; CDR3 protein: CASSQERFRSTDANTEAFF
clone size: few; D gene: NA; V gene: TRBV7-8; J gene: TRBJ2-7; CDR3 DNA: TGTGCCAGCAGCTTACTCCACCACGAGCAGTACTTC; CDR3 protein: CASSLLHHEQYF
clone size: many; D gene: NA; V gene: TRBV29-1; J gene: TRBJ2-2; CDR3 DNA: TGCAGCGTTGAATGGGGATCCACCGGGGAGCTGTTTTTT; CDR3 protein: CSVEWGSTGELFF
clone size: once; D gene: NA; V gene: TRBV28; J gene: TRBJ2-7; CDR3 DNA: TGTGCCAACAGTTTGTCGACCTACGAGCAGTACTTC; CDR3 protein: CANSLSTYEQYF
clone size: NA; D gene: NA; V gene: TRBV28; J gene: TRBJ2-5; CDR3 DNA: TGTGCCACTTGCCGGGGGCGTGAGACCCAGTACTTC; CDR3 protein: CATCRGRETQYF
clone size: few; D gene: TRBD2; V gene: TRBV12-3/TRBV12-4; J gene: TRBJ2-3; CDR3 DNA: TGTGCCAGCGCTTGGGGAGGGGGCACAGATACGCAGTATTTT; CDR3 protein: CASAWGGGTDTQYF
clone size: many; D gene: NA; V gene: TRBV27; J gene: TRBJ2-7; CDR3 DNA: TGTGCCAGCAGTTTCCGCGGGGCGGTCTCCTACGAGCAGTACTTC; CDR3 protein: CASSFRGAVSYEQYF
clone size: many; D gene: TRBD1; V gene: TRBV10-3; J gene: TRBJ2-5; CDR3 DNA: TGTGCCATCAGTGAGCCGGGACAGGGACTGGACCAAGAGACCCAGTACTTC; CDR3 protein: CAISEPGQGLDQETQYF
clone size: few; D gene: NA; V gene: TRBV6-1; J gene: TRBJ1-2; CDR3 DNA: TGTGCCAGCAGTACGGCCGGATCAGGGGATGGCTACACCTTC; CDR3 protein: CASSTAGSGDGYTF
clone size: NA; D gene: NA; V gene: TRBV5-6; J gene: TRBJ2-1; CDR3 DNA: TGTGCCAGCAGCCTAGGGGGGGCTCGCACTTTGACCAATGAGCAGTTCTTC; CDR3 protein: CASSLGGARTLTNEQFF
clone size: few; D gene: NA; V gene: TRBV29-1; J gene: TRBJ2-5; CDR3 DNA: TGCAGCGTTGGGCAGGCCCTGCAAGCGGAGACCCAGTACTTC; CDR3 protein: CSVGQALQAETQYF
clone size: NA; D gene: TRBD1; V gene: TRBV6-2/TRBV6-3; J gene: TRBJ1-5; CDR3 DNA: TGTGCCAGCAGTTTGACAGGGGAGCATCAGCCCCAGCATTTT; CDR3 protein: CASSLTGEHQPQHF
clone size: few; D gene: NA; V gene: TRBV4-3; J gene: TRBJ2-2; CDR3 DNA: TGCGCCAGCAGCCAAGCTCCGGGACCCCAGGCGAACACCGGGGAGCTGTTTTTT; CDR3 protein: CASSQAPGPQANTGELFF
clone size: NA; D gene: NA; V gene: TRBV6-1; J gene: TRBJ2-1; CDR3 DNA: TGTGCCAGCAGTGAACTGTTTAACACAGGGAACCTCTACAATGAGCAGCTCTTC; CDR3 protein: CASSELFNTGNLYNEQLF
clone size: many; D gene: NA; V gene: TRBV6-2/TRBV6-3; J gene: TRBJ2-1; CDR3 DNA: TGTGCCAGCAGTTACGTAGGCGCTCGCCTCTACAATGAGCAGTTCTTC; CDR3 protein: CASSYVGARLYNEQFF
clone size: many; D gene: NA; V gene: TRBV12-3/TRBV12-4; J gene: TRBJ2-3; CDR3 DNA: TGTGCCAGCAGTTTTGGGACTCCTCGCGGCCCCCGAACGCAGTATTTT; CDR3 protein: CASSFGTPRGPRTQYF
clone size: few; D gene: TRBD1; V gene: TRBV28; J gene: TRBJ2-7; CDR3 DNA: TGTGCCGTACGGACAGGGGAGACCTACGAGCAGTACTTC; CDR3 protein: CAVRTGETYEQYF
clone size: many; D gene: NA; V gene: TRBV20-1; J gene: TRBJ2-1; CDR3 DNA: TGCAGTGCTAGAGTCGAGGGCAATGAGCAGTTCTTC; CDR3 protein: CSARVEGNEQFF
clone size: few; D gene: NA; V gene: TRBV7-9; J gene: TRBJ2-1; CDR3 DNA: TGTGCCAGCAGCTTCAACACGCAGGGGACAACCTACAATGAGCAGTTCTTC; CDR3 protein: CASSFNTQGTTYNEQFF
clone size: NA; D gene: NA; V gene: TRBV5-5; J gene: TRBJ2-2; CDR3 DNA: TGTGCCAGCAGCTTCAGTCCAGCGAACACCGGGGAGCTGTTTTTT; CDR3 protein: CASSFSPANTGELFF